One and the same sample provided the 30 T cell receptor beta chains below, sequenced in a study of blood T cell repertoires in COVID-19 (dated by TCRdb to 2020 to 2021). The library relied on the immunoSEQ multiplex PCR assay. Sourced from immuneACCESS, this table was stored by TCRdb with only in-frame sequences that have V and J called. A share of the clones is absent; for the studies checked, an unresolved V gene accounts for under half, and the remainder has no known explanation. The sample yields about 150,000 clones; roughly nine tenths were counted once. The ten largest clones represent roughly 0.51% of the sample. Sequenced input: peripheral blood. The source is a man aged 50 to 60 with acute or convalescent COVID-19.

The chain is built from TRBV9 and TRBJ1-5; 10 bases are a match to TRBD1. Germline V gives CDR1 SGDLS, CDR2 YYNGEE. Trimming cost V 0 bases and J 5 bases; bases outside gene matches: 2. This CDR3 spans 15 amino acids. CDR3 in amino acids: CASSVDGTGDQPQHF. The DNA of the CDR3 is TGTGCCAGCAGCGTAGATGGGACAGGGGATCAGCCCCAGCATTTT.

A few counts support this clone. The chain recombines TRBV7-3 with TRBJ2-1, with 9 bases lining up with TRBD2. The CDR3 consists of 16 residues. J gave up 5 bases and V 1 base, and 6 bases lay outside the gene matches. Germline lookup yields CDR1 SGHTA and CDR2 FQGTGA. In DNA form, the CDR3 reads TGTGCCAGCAGCTTAAGGGCTAGCGGGGCTAACAATGAGCAGTTCTTC. It encodes CASSLRASGANNEQFF.

The chain links TRBV19 to TRBJ1-6; 7 bases are a match to TRBD1. The V gene's germline CDR1 is LNHDA and CDR2 SQIVND (reference sequence). The CDR3 sequence is 16 residues long. J lost 7 bases, V lost 5 bases, and 11 bases had no gene match. The CDR3 loop is CASSAVGSRGNSPLHF. CDR3 coding DNA: TGTGCCAGTAGTGCAGTGGGATCCAGGGGGAATTCACCCCTCCACTTT.

This sequence joins TRBV5-1 and TRBJ2-1; D possibly corresponds to TRBD1 (6 bases). The germline V gene encodes CDR1 SGHRS and CDR2 YFSETQ. CDR3 length: 15 residues. V was cut by 4 bases and J by 8 bases, with 19 bases left in between. CDR3 DNA: TGCGCCAGCAGCCCCCACCAAACAGGGTTGGATGAGCAGTTCTTC. The encoded protein is CASSPHQTGLDEQFF.

The genes are TRBV3-1 (or the pseudogene TRBV3-2) and TRBJ1-4, with D unclear. The length of the CDR3 is 15 residues. The germline V and J ends were trimmed by 8 bases and 0 bases, with 13 bases remaining between them. The germline V gene has CDR1 LGHDT and CDR2 YNNKEL (reference sequence). The CDR3 coding sequence is TGTGCCAGCGCCTTCCTTAGCGCAACTAATGAAAAACTGTTTTTT. This sequence encodes CASAFLSATNEKLFF.

This clone occurred a few times. The chain is built from TRBV15 and TRBJ2-3; 9 bases map to TRBD2. Looked up from germline, CDR1 is LNHNV and CDR2 is YYDKDF (reference sequence). CDR3 size: 16 residues. V lost 3 bases, J lost 6 bases, and 10 bases stayed unmatched. This CDR3 is CATSRNAAGGGDTQYF. In nucleotides, the CDR3 is TGTGCCACCAGCAGGAATGCAGCGGGAGGAGGGGATACGCAGTATTTT.

The chain has TRBV10-3 and TRBJ2-1, with 13 bases aligning to TRBD2. The V and J ends lost 2 bases and 6 bases, in that order; junction bases with no gene match: 4. Germline V gene data show CDR1 as ENHRY and CDR2 as SYGVKD. The CDR3 runs to 16 residues. In DNA form, the CDR3 reads TGTGCCATCAGTGAGCCGGGACTAGCGGGAACCAATGAGCAGTTCTTC. Its protein is CAISEPGLAGTNEQFF.

The V gene is TRBV10-1, the J gene TRBJ1-1; D is undetermined. Germline V gene lookup returns CDR1 WNHNN and CDR2 SYGVQD (reference sequence). The V end was cut by 2 bases, the J end by 11 bases, with 12 bases between. The CDR3 length is 12 residues. Written as DNA, the CDR3 is TGCGCCAGCAGTGAGCTGGGAGCCGGGGCTTTCTTT. The encoded protein is CASSELGAGAFF.

The CDR3 is CASSWGQGASDTQYF. As DNA, the CDR3 is TGTGCCAGCAGCTGGGGACAGGGGGCAAGCGATACGCAGTATTTT. The chain employs TRBV5-4 and TRBJ2-3, with 12 bases fitting TRBD1. The CDR3 loop spans 15 amino acids. The V gene's germline CDR1 is SGHNT and CDR2 YYREEE (reference sequence). V gave up 3 bases and J gave up 6 bases; unmatched junction bases: 5.

In this sample, this clone turned up once. The chain couples TRBV7-9 to TRBJ2-3; 14 positions match TRBD2. After removal of 5 bases from V and 5 bases from J, the junction contained 12 bases not matched to a gene. The CDR3 is 18 residues long. The germline V gene encodes CDR1 SEHNR and CDR2 FQNEAQ (reference sequence). As DNA, the CDR3 is TGTGCCAGCAGCGCCCTCCCGGGACTAGCGGGGGAAGGAGATACGCAGTATTTT. Encoded protein: CASSALPGLAGEGDTQYF.

The rearrangement links TRBV5-1 to TRBJ1-6; 9 bases line up with TRBD1. Germline-derived CDR1 and CDR2 are SGHRS and YFSETQ. J gave up 9 bases and V 4 bases, and 8 bases lay outside the gene matches. CDR3 size: 15 residues. The CDR3 bases are TGCGCCAGCAGCGACGGTACAGGGGGCGGTTCACCCCTCCACTTT. It translates to CASSDGTGGGSPLHF.

The gene calls are TRBV2 and TRBJ2-7, with D tentatively TRBD1 (6 bases). Trimming stripped 6 bases from V and 0 bases from J, with 12 bases between. The CDR3 sequence is 14 residues long. Germline V gene lookup returns CDR1 SNHLY and CDR2 FYNNEI. DNA for the CDR3: TGTGCCAGCAGGGGGCAGGGGCACTCCTACGAGCAGTACGTC. Its translation is CASRGQGHSYEQYV.

The genes are TRBV4-2 and TRBJ1-4, with TRBD1 matching 8 bases. CDR3 length: 15 residues. V shed 4 bases and J 2 bases; nucleotides not matched to a gene: 3. Germline V lookup: CDR1 LGHNA, CDR2 YNFKEQ. This CDR3 is CASSRQGATNEKLFF. In DNA form, the CDR3 reads TGTGCCAGCAGCCGTCAGGGGGCTACTAATGAAAAACTGTTTTTT.

J is TRBJ1-6 and V is TRBV18; the D is unclear. CDR3 size: 15 residues. Trimming left V 1 base short and J 5 bases short, with 9 bases between. The germline gives CDR1 KGHSH, CDR2 LQKENI. CDR3 loop: CASSPREHDNSPLHF. The CDR3 nucleotides read TGTGCCAGCTCACCACGGGAGCATGATAATTCACCCCTCCACTTT. Complete variable domain (other parts from reference TRBV18 and TRBJ1-6): NAGVMQNPRHLVRRRGQEARLRCSPMKGHSHVYWYRQLPEEGLKFMVYLQKENIIDESGMPKERFSAEFPKEGPSILRIQQVVRGDSAAYFCASSPREHDNSPLHFGNGTRLTVT.

A single count supports this clone. The V call is TRBV7-3, the J call TRBJ2-2; no clear D gene. Germline CDR1 and CDR2: SGHTA and FQGTGA. The CDR3 contains 13 residues. The V end was cut by 5 bases, the J end by 5 bases, with 9 bases between. In DNA form, the CDR3 reads TGTGCCAGCAGCCCGGCGGTTACCGGGGAGCTGTTTTTT. This gives the protein CASSPAVTGELFF.

The rearrangement uses TRBV4-1 and TRBJ2-3; 11 bases line up with TRBD1. Germline assignment: CDR1 MGHRA and CDR2 YSYEKL. CDR3 length: 15 residues. V gave up 5 bases and J gave up 2 bases; unmatched junction bases: 3. The CDR3, as DNA: TGCGCCAGCAGCAAGGGACAGGGGGTCACAGATACGCAGTATTTT. This encodes CASSKGQGVTDTQYF.

The V call is TRBV30, the J call TRBJ2-3, with 11 bases fitting TRBD2. This CDR3 is built from 16 residues. Germline CDR1 GTSNPN, CDR2 SVGIG (reference sequence). Trimming removed 1 base from V and 4 bases from J; junction bases left unmatched: 7. The DNA of the CDR3 is TGTGCCTGGAGTGAGGCTAGCGGGGGGTCAGCAGATACGCAGTATTTT. Translation gives CAWSEASGGSADTQYF.

V gene TRBV27 combines with J gene TRBJ1-5; D might be TRBD1 (5 bases). CDR1 and CDR2 from the germline V gene are MNHEY and SMNVEV (reference sequence). V lost 2 bases, J lost 8 bases, and 13 bases lay in between. CDR3 length equals 14 residues. The CDR3, as DNA: TGTGCCAGCAGTTTACTGGGCAGGGATGAGCCCCAGCATTTT. This encodes CASSLLGRDEPQHF.

The chain carries TRBV27 and TRBJ2-1; possible D gene TRBD2, 6 bases. The CDR3 has 15 amino acids. Germline loops: CDR1 MNHEY, CDR2 SMNVEV (reference sequence). V was cut by 2 bases and J by 2 bases, with 10 bases left in between. The CDR3 DNA is TGTGCCAGCAGTTTACGGGACTTCCCCTACAATGAGCAGTTCTTC. It is translated as CASSLRDFPYNEQFF.

The chain carries TRBV18 and TRBJ2-3; 9 nucleotides agree with TRBD1. This CDR3 is built from 17 residues. The V and J ends lost 3 bases and 0 bases, in that order; junction bases with no gene match: 7. Germline V CDR1 and CDR2: KGHSH, LQKENI. The CDR3 bases are TGTGCCAGCTCACCCCGGGACAGGGCCCCTAGCACAGATACGCAGTATTTT. This gives the protein CASSPRDRAPSTDTQYF.

The chain is built from TRBV6-5 and TRBJ1-1, with a possible D match to TRBD1 (5 bases). The CDR3 consists of 13 residues. CDR1 is MNHEY, CDR2 SVGAGI, per germline. Trimming shortened V by 2 bases and J by 8 bases, and 12 bases separated the two germline ends. DNA for the CDR3: TGTGCCAGCAGTTACCAGGGAGGCCACGAAGCTTTCTTT. It encodes CASSYQGGHEAFF.

DNA for the CDR3: TGTGCCAGCTCCCCCGGACTAGCGAGTTACGAGCAGTACTTC. Translating gives CASSPGLASYEQYF. The chain combines TRBV18 with TRBJ2-7; 9 nucleotides agree with TRBD2. After removal of 6 bases from V and 4 bases from J, the junction contained 7 bases not matched to a gene. Germline loops: CDR1 KGHSH, CDR2 LQKENI. The CDR3 has 14 residues.

The rearrangement joins TRBV5-6 to TRBJ2-7; TRBD2 might be the D (5 bases). Germline values: CDR1 SGHDT, CDR2 YYEEEE. V shed 5 bases and J shed 0 bases, with 6 bases lying between them. This CDR3 has 12 amino acids. Here the CDR3 DNA reads TGTGCCAGCAGGGGGAGCTCCTACGAGCAGTACTTC. Encoded protein: CASRGSSYEQYF. The variable domain in full, completed from reference TRBV5-6 and TRBJ2-7, reads DAGVTQSPTHLIKTRGQQVTLRCSPKSGHDTVSWYQQALGQGPQFIFQYYEEEERQRGNFPDRFSGHQFPNYSSELNVNALLLGDSALYLCASRGSSYEQYFGPGTRLTVT.

This clone was detected a few times. V and J are TRBV5-4 and TRBJ2-1; TRBD1 is a possible D gene (5 bases). The length of the CDR3 is 13 residues. The germline gives CDR1 SGHNT, CDR2 YYREEE (reference sequence). The germline V and J ends were trimmed by 10 bases and 2 bases, with 13 bases remaining between them. CDR3 nucleotide sequence: TGTGCCGTAAGGGCAGGGACCTACAATGAGCAGTTCTTC. This sequence encodes CAVRAGTYNEQFF.

The chain combines TRBV5-6 with TRBJ2-3; possible D gene TRBD2, 7 bases. The CDR3 is made up of 14 amino acids. Looked up from germline, CDR1 is SGHDT and CDR2 is YYEEEE. Trimming left V 7 bases short and J 5 bases short, with 17 bases between. CDR3 sequence: CASSPWGGIDTQYF. The CDR3 DNA reads TGTGCCAGCTCCCCCTGGGGGGGCATAGATACGCAGTATTTT.

The chain uses TRBV6-2 or TRBV6-3 and TRBJ2-6; TRBD2 is a possible D gene (6 bases). Trimming cost V 0 bases and J 0 bases, with 12 bases left between them. This CDR3 has 18 residues. Germline V lookup: CDR1 MNHEY, CDR2 SVGEGT. The CDR3 region has the DNA TGTGCCAGCAGTTACTCGACGGGCGGGAACTCTGGGGCCAACGTCCTGACTTTC. This encodes CASSYSTGGNSGANVLTF.

This rearrangement joins TRBV28 to TRBJ1-5; the match to TRBD1 covers 7 bases. In germline, CDR1 is MDHEN, CDR2 SYDVKM. The J segment lost 6 bases and the V segment lost 6 bases, leaving 8 bases of the junction unmatched. The CDR3 length is 14 residues. CDR3 DNA sequence: TGTGCCAGCAGCGCTACAGGGGATCTTCAGCCCCAGCATTTT. The encoded protein is CASSATGDLQPQHF.

V is TRBV19 and J is TRBJ1-1; 8 nucleotides align to TRBD1. V lost 1 base, J lost 1 base, and 8 bases stayed unmatched. The CDR3 has 17 residues. CDR1 and CDR2 (germline): LNHDA, SQIVND (reference sequence). Here the CDR3 reads CASSIVDRGTANTEAFF. The CDR3 bases are TGTGCCAGTAGTATAGTCGACAGGGGAACGGCGAACACTGAAGCTTTCTTT.

This chain uses TRBV12-3 or TRBV12-4 with TRBJ2-3, with 7 bases aligning to TRBD2. This CDR3 is built from 12 residues. Trimming removed 8 bases from V and 5 bases from J; junction bases left unmatched: 4. The CDR3 is CASVGGKDTQYF. The CDR3 DNA reads TGTGCCAGCGTGGGGGGGAAAGATACGCAGTATTTT.

The chain carries TRBV7-9 and TRBJ2-5, with 9 bases that match TRBD2. CDR3 size: 16 residues. V gave up 5 bases and J gave up 4 bases; unmatched junction bases: 11. CDR1 and CDR2 from the germline V gene are SEHNR and FQNEAQ (reference sequence). CDR3 nucleotides: TGTGCCAGCAGCAATGGGATAGCGGGAGTGGTAGAGACCCAGTACTTC. Translation: CASSNGIAGVVETQYF.